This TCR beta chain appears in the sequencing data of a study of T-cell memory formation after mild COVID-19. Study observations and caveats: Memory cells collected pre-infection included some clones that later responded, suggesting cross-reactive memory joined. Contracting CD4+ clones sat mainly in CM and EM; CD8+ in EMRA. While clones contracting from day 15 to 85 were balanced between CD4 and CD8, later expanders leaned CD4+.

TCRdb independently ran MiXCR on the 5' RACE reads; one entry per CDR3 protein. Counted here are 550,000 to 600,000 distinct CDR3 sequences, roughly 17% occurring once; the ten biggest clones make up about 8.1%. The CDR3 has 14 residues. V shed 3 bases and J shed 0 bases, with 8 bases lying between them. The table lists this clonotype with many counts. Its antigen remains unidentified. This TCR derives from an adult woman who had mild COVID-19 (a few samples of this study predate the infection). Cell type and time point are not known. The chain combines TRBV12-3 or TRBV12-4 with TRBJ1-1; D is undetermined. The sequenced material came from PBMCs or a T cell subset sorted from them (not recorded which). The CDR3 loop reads CASSFPGMNTEAFF. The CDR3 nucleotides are TGTGCCAGCAGTTTCCCAGGCATGAACACTGAAGCTTTCTTT.